The 23 T cell receptor beta chains below were found in one sample sequenced in a study of monozygotic twins with inflammatory bowel disease. TCRdb re-called the 5' RACE reads and gives one entry per CDR3 protein, without DNA. Recorded for this sample: around 400,000 distinct CDR3 sequences. Sequenced material: blood. These TCRs come from a human donor with ulcerative colitis or Crohn's disease, or a healthy co-twin of an affected twin (not recorded which).

The chain has TRBV6-2 or TRBV6-3 and TRBJ2-5; as DNA is missing, the TRBD1 call by TCRdb cannot be tested. CDR1 and CDR2 (germline): MNHEY, SVGEGT. CDR3 length equals 14 residues. The CDR3 sequence is CASSWGTGKETQYF.

The gene calls are TRBV12-3 or TRBV12-4 and TRBJ2-3; TCRdb indicates TRBD1, and absent DNA this call remains unverified. This CDR3 comprises 17 residues. CDR3 region: CASSFAMAGPETDTQYF.

The gene calls are TRBV5-1 and TRBJ2-1. The V gene's germline CDR1 is SGHRS and CDR2 YFSETQ. The CDR3 sequence is 15 residues long. This chain's CDR3 is CASSSQREPYNEQFF.

The gene calls are TRBV7-7 and TRBJ1-5. Germline V lookup: CDR1 SSHAT, CDR2 FNYEAQ (reference sequence). The CDR3 spans 14 residues. Here the CDR3 reads CASSLVSSNQPQHF. Drawing the rest from reference TRBV7-7 and TRBJ1-5, the complete variable domain is GAGVSQSPRYKVTKRGQDVTLRCDPISSHATLYWYQQALGQGPEFLTYFNYEAQPDKSGLPSDRFSAERPEGSISTLTIQRTEQRDSAMYRCASSLVSSNQPQHFGDGTRLSIL.

The CDR3 reads CASSLAGLIGNEQFF. The rearrangement links TRBV28 to TRBJ2-1; TCRdb lists TRBD1, though no DNA is available to test this call. This CDR3 spans 15 amino acids. Germline CDR1 and CDR2: MDHEN and SYDVKM.

V and J are TRBV7-6 and TRBJ2-5; TCRdb proposes TRBD2, but this gene call is untestable without DNA. The CDR3 contains 14 residues. Germline V gene data show CDR1 as SGHVS and CDR2 as FNYEAQ. The CDR3 loop is CASSFAGGIETQYF.

J is TRBJ1-6 and V is TRBV2; TCRdb outputs TRBD1, but without DNA this stays unchecked. The length of the CDR3 is 14 residues. Germline V gene lookup returns CDR1 SNHLY and CDR2 FYNNEI. CDR3 in amino acids: CASSPLGASSPLHF.

The rearrangement uses TRBV4-2 and TRBJ2-5. This CDR3 comprises 13 residues. In germline, CDR1 is LGHNA, CDR2 YNFKEQ. CDR3 residues: CASSQVAEETQYF.

J is TRBJ1-5 and V is TRBV18; the TCRdb D gene call, TRBD1, has no DNA to confirm it. This CDR3 has 18 residues. The germline gives CDR1 KGHSH, CDR2 LQKENI. This chain's CDR3 is CASSPVRTGERSNQPQHF.

The chain combines TRBV28 with TRBJ2-1; TCRdb picks TRBD1, but there is no DNA to check that call. The CDR3 extends over 13 amino acids. Germline lookup yields CDR1 MDHEN and CDR2 SYDVKM. The CDR3 here is CASSLWGVPQQFF.

The chain is built from TRBV28 and TRBJ1-5; TCRdb returns TRBD1, unconfirmable since there is no DNA. Looked up from germline, CDR1 is MDHEN and CDR2 is SYDVKM. The CDR3 is made up of 15 amino acids. CDR3 in amino acids: CASSPTGRSNQPQHF.

The V and J genes are TRBV5-1 and TRBJ1-3. The CDR3 extends over 14 amino acids. CDR1 and CDR2 from the germline V gene are SGHRS and YFSETQ. The CDR3 loop reads CASSLGGDGNTIYF.

The V gene is TRBV3-1, the J gene TRBJ1-3. The CDR3 has 14 residues. From germline, CDR1 is LGHDT and CDR2 YNNKEL (reference sequence). This CDR3 reads CASSSGISGNTIYF.

This chain uses TRBV28 with TRBJ1-1. This CDR3 is built from 11 residues. CDR1 is MDHEN and CDR2 is SYDVKM in the germline V gene. CDR3 region: CASGLINEAFF.

J is TRBJ2-1 and V is TRBV9; as DNA is missing, the TRBD2 call by TCRdb cannot be tested. The CDR3 is made up of 17 amino acids. Germline-derived CDR1 and CDR2 are SGDLS and YYNGEE. The CDR3 region is CASSASVKAGGMNEQFF.

The genes are TRBV2 and TRBJ2-1; TCRdb designates TRBD1, a call that cannot be tested without DNA. The CDR3 runs 13 residues. CDR1 and CDR2 (germline): SNHLY, FYNNEI. This chain's CDR3 is CASSEVGGNEQFF.

The rearrangement links TRBV7-6 to TRBJ2-5; TCRdb selects TRBD2, and the lack of DNA leaves this call unchecked. The CDR3 has 16 residues. Per germline, CDR1 SGHVS and CDR2 FNYEAQ. The chain's CDR3 is CASSFGGGAFQETQYF.

The rearrangement uses TRBV15 and TRBJ1-5; no DNA is available, so the TRBD1 call from TCRdb remains unchecked. Per the germline V gene, CDR1 is LNHNV and CDR2 is YYDKDF (reference sequence). The CDR3 extends over 15 amino acids. The CDR3 sequence is CATSMGQGWNQPQHF.

Here the CDR3 reads CASTASGGRQETQYF. This chain joins TRBV5-4 and TRBJ2-5; checking the TCRdb D call of TRBD2 is not possible without DNA. In germline, CDR1 is SGHNT, CDR2 YYREEE (reference sequence). This CDR3 region has 15 residues.

The rearrangement links TRBV12-3 or TRBV12-4 to TRBJ2-5; with no DNA, the TCRdb D assignment of TRBD2 cannot be verified. The CDR3 is 15 residues long. This CDR3 reads CASNQGAPRAETQYF.

The chain has TRBV5-4 and TRBJ1-2. Germline-derived CDR1 and CDR2 are SGHNT and YYREEE (reference sequence). This CDR3 comprises 13 residues. The CDR3 protein is CASSLPANYGYTF.

The CDR3 sequence: CASRPRPRNTEAFF. This chain connects TRBV6-1 to TRBJ1-1; TCRdb indicates TRBD1, and absent DNA this call remains unverified. Looked up from germline, CDR1 is MNHNS and CDR2 is SASEGT. CDR3 length: 14 residues.

V gene TRBV27 combines with J gene TRBJ2-1. The CDR3 has 15 residues. The germline gives CDR1 MNHEY, CDR2 SMNVEV (reference sequence). The chain's CDR3 is CASSLQGHPFNEQFF.